Presented here are 32 T cell receptor beta chains from one specimen sequenced in a study of beta chain features in type 1 diabetes. Sequenced material consisted of expressed TCRB transcripts (all of the isolated RNA was reverse transcribed). Using immunoSEQ multiplex PCR, the repertoire was profiled, and TCRdb retains in-frame clones only, with some absent. The sample includes tens of thousands of clones, about three fifths of them seen just once. Sequencing used Tregs from blood. Receptor source: a woman aged 18 to 35 in good health.

Of note for this clone: Germline is not matched at one junction end, which may reflect a read error. The rearrangement joins TRBV19 to TRBJ2-7; 7 positions match TRBD1. The CDR3 loop spans 14 amino acids. Looked up from germline, CDR1 is LNHDA and CDR2 is SQIVND (reference sequence). In DNA, the CDR3 is TGTGCCAGTAGTTCACGACAGGGATCCTCCGAGCAGTACTTC. Encoded protein: CASSSRQGSSEQYF.

This clone was seen more than once but under ten times. This chain uses TRBV13 with TRBJ1-1; TRBD1 agrees at 10 bases. After removal of 3 bases from V and 1 base from J, the junction contained 2 bases not matched to a gene. Looked up from germline, CDR1 is PRHDT and CDR2 is FYEKMQ (reference sequence). CDR3 size: 15 residues. Written as DNA, the CDR3 is TGTGCCAGCAGCTTCTGGACAGGGGGGAACACTGAAGCTTTCTTT. Amino acid sequence: CASSFWTGGNTEAFF.

The chain has TRBV2 and TRBJ2-7; 8 nucleotides agree with TRBD1. V lost 8 bases to trimming and J lost 2 bases; unmatched junction nucleotides: 5. This CDR3 spans 13 amino acids. Germline CDR1 SNHLY, CDR2 FYNNEI. The CDR3 region has the DNA TGTGCCAGCTTTGGACAGGGCACCTACGAGCAGTACTTC. The encoded protein is CASFGQGTYEQYF.

The genes are TRBV7-9 and TRBJ1-2; D remains ambiguous. The V gene's germline CDR1 is SEHNR and CDR2 FQNEAQ (reference sequence). V lost 4 bases and J lost 8, with 17 bases in between. This CDR3 is 14 amino acids long. The CDR3 DNA reads TGTGCCAGCAGCTCCTCCGGCTCTAGGAGCGGCTACACCTTC. Translating gives CASSSSGSRSGYTF.

This clone was observed a few times. V is TRBV5-4 and J is TRBJ2-1; TRBD2 aligns across 7 bases. The CDR3 has 16 residues. Germline assignment: CDR1 SGHNT and CDR2 YYREEE (reference sequence). V was pared by 2 bases and J by 0 bases, with 5 bases of the junction left unmatched. The CDR3: CASSFGEGSSYNEQFF. The CDR3 region has the DNA TGTGCCAGCAGCTTCGGGGAGGGGAGCTCCTACAATGAGCAGTTCTTC. The full variable domain, its missing parts supplied by reference TRBV5-4 and TRBJ2-1, is ETGVTQSPTHLIKTRGQQVTLRCSSQSGHNTVSWYQQALGQGPQFIFQYYREEENGRGNFPPRFSGLQFPNYSSELNVNALELDDSALYLCASSFGEGSSYNEQFFGPGTRLTVL.

This rearrangement joins TRBV9 to TRBJ1-2, with 7 bases that match TRBD1. This CDR3 has 17 amino acids. Trimming cost V 4 bases and J 0 bases; bases outside gene matches: 12. The germline gives CDR1 SGDLS, CDR2 YYNGEE. Here the CDR3 reads CASSPPGTEFSNYGYTF. In DNA form, the CDR3 reads TGTGCCAGCAGCCCCCCCGGGACAGAGTTTTCTAACTATGGCTACACCTTC.

V is TRBV7-8 and J is TRBJ2-4, with 9 bases matching TRBD1. CDR1 is SGHVS, CDR2 FQNEAQ, per germline. The CDR3 is made up of 16 amino acids. Trimming at V came to 5 bases and at J to 6 bases, leaving 11 bases not matched to a gene. The CDR3 is CASSPRGQGFVNIQYF. CDR3 DNA: TGTGCCAGCAGCCCCAGGGGACAGGGTTTCGTAAACATTCAGTACTTC.

CDR3 DNA: TGTGCCATCAGTGAGCGTCGGACACCTAGCAATCAGCCCCAGCATTTT. Translating it yields CAISERRTPSNQPQHF. V and J are TRBV10-3 and TRBJ1-5, with TRBD1 as a possible D gene (5 bases). Trimming left V 2 bases short and J 0 bases short, with 11 bases between. The CDR3 is 16 residues long. CDR1 and CDR2 (germline): ENHRY, SYGVKD.

There are a few counts of this clone. The rearrangement uses TRBV6-5 and TRBJ2-6; TRBD2 aligns across 8 bases. V shed 5 bases, J shed 5 bases, and the junction held 5 bases outside the gene matches. The CDR3 covers 15 residues. Germline CDR1 is MNHEY and CDR2 is SVGAGI. CDR3 bases: TGTGCCAGCAGTACAATAGCGGGACGGGCCAACGTCCTGACTTTC. Translating it yields CASSTIAGRANVLTF.

This clone was seen a single time. CDR3: CASSLGGGGTDTQYF. The CDR3 DNA reads as TGTGCCAGCAGCTTAGGAGGAGGGGGCACAGATACGCAGTATTTT. The rearrangement links TRBV7-3 to TRBJ2-3; tentative D call: TRBD2 (6 bases). Between the trimmed V and J ends, which lost 2 bases and 1 base, there was a span of 10 bases. CDR1 is SGHTA and CDR2 is FQGTGA in the germline V gene. This CDR3 spans 15 amino acids.

The rearrangement uses TRBV7-9 and TRBJ2-3; 11 bases fit TRBD2. Trimming cost V 4 bases and J 2 bases; bases outside gene matches: 8. This CDR3 region has 17 residues. In germline, CDR1 is SEHNR, CDR2 FQNEAQ (reference sequence). CDR3 sequence reads: CASSYLAGGATTDTQYF. For the CDR3, the DNA is TGTGCCAGCAGCTACTTAGCGGGGGGGGCCACCACAGATACGCAGTATTTT.

CDR3 protein: CASSWTGVGGETQYF. In DNA, the CDR3 is TGTGCCAGCAGCTGGACAGGTGTCGGAGGAGAGACCCAGTACTTC. This sequence joins TRBV5-4 and TRBJ2-5; TRBD1 agrees at 7 bases. J gave up 4 bases and V 3 bases, and 9 bases lay outside the gene matches. The CDR3 spans 15 residues. In germline, CDR1 is SGHNT, CDR2 YYREEE (reference sequence).

This chain uses TRBV19 with TRBJ2-3, with TRBD2 matching 8 bases. Germline V gene sequence: CDR1 LNHDA, CDR2 SQIVND (reference sequence). The CDR3 covers 13 residues. In DNA form, the CDR3 reads TGTGGCTCTCGCGCGGGAGGTTTGGATACGCAGTATTTT. Protein sequence: CGSRAGGLDTQYF.

The J gene is TRBJ2-7, the V gene TRBV2; TRBD1 aligns across 9 bases. The germline V gene encodes CDR1 SNHLY and CDR2 FYNNEI. V lost 10 bases and J lost 3; bases outside the gene matches: 4. The CDR3 covers 12 residues. The CDR3 DNA follows: TGTGCCACCCGGGACAGGGTCTACGAGCAGTACTTC. This codes for CATRDRVYEQYF.

This chain joins TRBV5-4 and TRBJ2-3; 11 bases align to TRBD2. Germline V gives CDR1 SGHNT, CDR2 YYREEE (reference sequence). The CDR3 extends over 17 amino acids. The J segment lost 5 bases and the V segment lost 4 bases, leaving 12 bases of the junction unmatched. For the CDR3, the DNA is TGTGCCAGCAGCCGCCCTAGCGGGGGGCACCGAGGAGATACGCAGTATTTT. The encoded protein is CASSRPSGGHRGDTQYF.

The chain uses TRBV18 and TRBJ2-7; 7 positions match TRBD1. The CDR3 runs 15 residues. CDR1 and CDR2 from the germline V gene are KGHSH and LQKENI. With V trimmed by 3 bases and J by 3 bases, 8 bases remained unmatched. The chain's CDR3 is CASSPNRDSFYEQYF. CDR3 DNA: TGTGCCAGCTCACCGAACCGGGACAGCTTCTACGAGCAGTACTTC.

The chain recombines TRBV5-1 with TRBJ2-1; TRBD2 matches 13 bases. CDR1 is SGHRS, CDR2 YFSETQ, per germline. The CDR3 is made up of 15 amino acids. Trimming took 4 bases from V and 9 from J; bases not matched to a gene: 7. The CDR3 bases are TGCGCCAGCAGCGGGGGACTAGCGGGATTGGGTGAGCAGTTCTTC. It specifies CASSGGLAGLGEQFF.

This clone was observed a single time. V is TRBV30 and J is TRBJ2-3; 9 nucleotides match TRBD1. With V trimmed by 4 bases and J by 4 bases, 18 bases remained unmatched. This CDR3 is 18 amino acids long. CDR1 is GTSNPN and CDR2 is SVGIG in the germline V gene (reference sequence). The CDR3 protein is CAWIPVPGQGRRADTQYF. The DNA of the CDR3 is TGTGCCTGGATCCCGGTCCCGGGACAGGGACGAAGGGCAGATACGCAGTATTTT.

Written as DNA, the CDR3 is TGTGCCAGTACCCTGGACAGTCCCGAAAAAAACATTCAGTACTTC. This encodes CASTLDSPEKNIQYF. The chain links TRBV7-2 to TRBJ2-4; a weak D match, TRBD1 (6 bases). V gave up 9 bases and J gave up 4 bases, with 19 bases separating them. Germline lookup yields CDR1 SGHTA and CDR2 FQGNSA. The CDR3 has 15 residues.

This chain uses TRBV5-1 with TRBJ1-1; D call uncertain. The CDR3 sequence is 14 residues long. With 0 bases removed from V and 0 bases from J, the gap between germline ends came to 6 bases. Germline CDR1 is SGHRS and CDR2 is YFSETQ. This CDR3 reads CASSLGSVNTEAFF. The CDR3 nucleotides read TGCGCCAGCAGCTTGGGGTCAGTGAACACTGAAGCTTTCTTT. The complete variable domain, with remaining parts taken from reference TRBV5-1 and TRBJ1-1, reads KAGVTQTPRYLIKTRGQQVTLSCSPISGHRSVSWYQQTPGQGLQFLFEYFSETQRNKGNFPGRFSGRQFSNSRSEMNVSTLELGDSALYLCASSLGSVNTEAFFGQGTRLTVV.

V is TRBV29-1 and J is TRBJ2-3; 9 bases agree with TRBD2. The CDR3 contains 13 residues. The ends lost 8 bases at V and 5 bases at J; junction bases unmatched: 8. CDR1 and CDR2 from the germline V gene are SQVTM and ANQGSEA. CDR3: CSTMRGGLDTQYF. CDR3 DNA: TGCAGCACAATGCGGGGGGGCCTAGATACGCAGTATTTT.

J is TRBJ2-1 and V is TRBV7-9, with TRBD1 matching over 8 bases. CDR3 length: 15 residues. V dropped 5 bases and J dropped 6; count of bases not matched to a gene: 9. Germline lookup yields CDR1 SEHNR and CDR2 FQNEAQ (reference sequence). CDR3 coding DNA: TGTGCCAGCAGCCACACCCGGGACAGGTCCAATGAGCAGTTCTTC. Protein product: CASSHTRDRSNEQFF.

The chain recombines TRBV7-2 with TRBJ2-1; unclear D gene. Trimming took off 5 bases at V and 6 bases at J, with 8 bases between the two ends. Germline assignment: CDR1 SGHTA and CDR2 FQGNSA. The CDR3 covers 12 residues. The CDR3 coding sequence is TGTGCCAGCAGCCGTCAGGTCAATGAGCAGTTCTTC. Protein: CASSRQVNEQFF. Full variable domain (outside the CDR3, taken from reference TRBV7-2 and TRBJ2-1): GAGVSQSPSNKVTEKGKDVELRCDPISGHTALYWYRQSLGQGLEFLIYFQGNSAPDKSGLPSDRFSAERTGGSVSTLTIQRTQQEDSAVYLCASSRQVNEQFFGPGTRLTVL.

The chain employs TRBV2 and TRBJ2-2; D gene uncertain. Trimming took 5 bases from V and 5 from J, leaving 15 bases between them. CDR3 size: 15 residues. CDR1 and CDR2 from the germline V gene are SNHLY and FYNNEI. The CDR3 region has the DNA TGTGCCAGCAGTCCCGGAGTAGGAGAAACCGGGGAGCTGTTTTTT. Its translation is CASSPGVGETGELFF.

This clone has only one observation. The V gene is TRBV27, the J gene TRBJ1-2; 9 positions match TRBD1. Germline assignment: CDR1 MNHEY and CDR2 SMNVEV (reference sequence). Trimming at V came to 6 bases and at J to 8 bases, leaving 7 bases not matched to a gene. This CDR3 spans 13 amino acids. CDR3 sequence reads: CASSKGDRDGYTF. The DNA of the CDR3 is TGTGCCAGCAGCAAGGGGGACAGGGACGGCTACACCTTC.

This clone was detected only once. CDR3 in DNA: TGTGCCAGCTCACCACCAGTAGGGGTGAACACTGAAGCTTTCTTT. The encoded protein is CASSPPVGVNTEAFF. The chain couples TRBV18 to TRBJ1-1, with D possibly being TRBD1 (5 bases). Germline CDR1 is KGHSH and CDR2 is LQKENI. This CDR3 is built from 15 residues. Trimming removed 0 bases at V and 0 bases at J, with 8 bases between.

The chain combines TRBV5-4 with TRBJ2-2; TRBD1 agrees at 7 bases. After removal of 0 bases from V and 1 base from J, the junction contained 3 bases not matched to a gene. Looked up from germline, CDR1 is SGHNT and CDR2 is YYREEE (reference sequence). This CDR3 contains 16 residues. The CDR3 reads CASSLGGTVNTGELFF. CDR3 sequence (DNA): TGTGCCAGCAGCTTGGGGGGGACAGTGAACACCGGGGAGCTGTTTTTT.

The genes are TRBV28 and TRBJ2-7; TRBD2 aligns across 10 bases. Germline V gene data show CDR1 as MDHEN and CDR2 as SYDVKM. The V gene end was trimmed by 6 bases and the J gene end by 6 bases; junction bases not matched to a gene: 23. The CDR3 has 19 amino acids. This CDR3 is CASRTAGGPIFPNLREQYF. The CDR3 region has the DNA TGTGCCAGCAGGACAGCGGGAGGGCCGATCTTCCCTAATTTACGCGAGCAGTACTTC.

In DNA form, the CDR3 reads TGTGCCAGCAGCTTAGCGCTAGCGGGGTACAATGAGCAGTTCTTC. Residues: CASSLALAGYNEQFF. The chain joins TRBV7-2 to TRBJ2-1; TRBD2 agrees at 9 bases. CDR3 length: 15 amino acids. The germline gives CDR1 SGHTA, CDR2 FQGNSA. The junction had 1 base not matched to a gene; V was cut back by 0 bases and J by 4 bases. Full variable domain (outside the CDR3, taken from reference TRBV7-2 and TRBJ2-1): GAGVSQSPSNKVTEKGKDVELRCDPISGHTALYWYRQSLGQGLEFLIYFQGNSAPDKSGLPSDRFSAERTGGSVSTLTIQRTQQEDSAVYLCASSLALAGYNEQFFGPGTRLTVL.

The chain links TRBV11-2 to TRBJ2-3; 9 bases match TRBD1. V dropped 4 bases and J dropped 3; count of bases not matched to a gene: 2. The CDR3 spans 14 residues. CDR1 and CDR2 (germline): SGHAT, FQNNGV. This chain's CDR3 is CASSSGTGTDTQYF. CDR3 bases: TGTGCCAGCAGCTCCGGGACAGGGACAGATACGCAGTATTTT.

This clone turned up a few times. The rearrangement links TRBV7-9 to TRBJ2-7, with no clear D. Germline V CDR1 and CDR2: SEHNR, FQNEAQ (reference sequence). The CDR3 covers 11 residues. V shed 5 bases and J shed 3 bases, with 5 bases lying between them. CDR3 sequence reads: CASSVFYEQYF. The CDR3 DNA sequence: TGTGCCAGCAGCGTATTCTACGAGCAGTACTTC.

This sequence joins TRBV7-2 and TRBJ2-3; D is possibly TRBD2 (5 bases). Trimming shortened V by 3 bases and J by 1 base, and 8 bases separated the two germline ends. In germline, CDR1 is SGHTA, CDR2 FQGNSA. The CDR3 is 14 residues long. The CDR3 loop reads CASSFRGGTDTQYF. CDR3 DNA sequence: TGTGCCAGCAGCTTCCGGGGAGGCACAGATACGCAGTATTTT.